These T cell receptor beta chains were read from a single sample in a study of T cells in narcolepsy. Clones were read by immunoSEQ multiplex PCR, and TCRdb kept only the in-frame ones, dropping some. The sample yields 25,000 to 30,000 clones, about 80% seen once. Input material: CD45RA- memory CD4+ T cells from PBMCs. The receptors were gathered from a human donor with narcolepsy. The CDR3 runs from the conserved cysteine through the conserved F or W. The D gene is left open where the match is weak. Part of the rows lack a size; the others show once, few, many or a class for expanded clones.

v_call: TRBV25-1
d_call: NA
clone_size: NA
j_call: TRBJ1-5
cdr3_nt: TGTGCCAGCAGTGAATTTGACAGTAATCAGCCCCAGCATTTT
cdr3_aa: CASSEFDSNQPQHF

v_call: TRBV5-1
d_call: NA
clone_size: NA
j_call: TRBJ1-1
cdr3_nt: TGCGCCAGCAGCTTAGTGGGGCGCGGGGTACGTGACACTGAAGCTTTCTTT
cdr3_aa: CASSLVGRGVRDTEAFF

v_call: TRBV6-1
d_call: NA
clone_size: few
j_call: TRBJ2-5
cdr3_nt: TGTGCCAGCAGTAGCCGGGTAGGAGAGACCCAGTACTTC
cdr3_aa: CASSSRVGETQYF

v_call: TRBV5-1
d_call: NA
clone_size: NA
j_call: TRBJ2-5
cdr3_nt: TGCGCCAGCAGCACCCGGGACAATAGAAGGACCCAGTACTTC
cdr3_aa: CASSTRDNRRTQYF

v_call: TRBV30
d_call: NA
clone_size: NA
j_call: TRBJ2-4
cdr3_nt: TGTGCCTGGAGACGCGGCGGGCAGGGAGGAAACATTCAGTACTTC
cdr3_aa: CAWRRGGQGGNIQYF

v_call: TRBV10-3
d_call: NA
clone_size: NA
j_call: TRBJ1-1
cdr3_nt: TGTGCCATCAGTGATGGAAGGATGGCCACTGAAGCTTTCTTT
cdr3_aa: CAISDGRMATEAFF

v_call: TRBV7-2
d_call: NA
clone_size: NA
j_call: TRBJ2-4
cdr3_nt: TGTGCCAGCAGCTTAGACAGGTCCAAAAACATTCAGTACTTC
cdr3_aa: CASSLDRSKNIQYF

v_call: TRBV30
d_call: TRBD1
clone_size: NA
j_call: TRBJ1-3
cdr3_nt: TGTGCCTGGGCTACAGGGGATACGGGAAACACCATATATTTT
cdr3_aa: CAWATGDTGNTIYF

v_call: TRBV11-3
d_call: NA
clone_size: few
j_call: TRBJ2-7
cdr3_nt: TGTGCCAGCAGCCCAAACGCGGGACACTACGAGCAGTACTTC
cdr3_aa: CASSPNAGHYEQYF

v_call: TRBV18
d_call: NA
clone_size: NA
j_call: TRBJ2-1
cdr3_nt: TGTGCCAGCTCACCACCTAGTGGATCTACTAACAATGAGCAGTTCTTC
cdr3_aa: CASSPPSGSTNNEQFF

v_call: TRBV6-5
d_call: NA
clone_size: NA
j_call: TRBJ1-1
cdr3_nt: TGTGCCAGCAGTTATTCGGGACATAACACTGAAGCTTTCTTT
cdr3_aa: CASSYSGHNTEAFF

v_call: TRBV2
d_call: NA
clone_size: NA
j_call: TRBJ2-7
cdr3_nt: TGTGCCAGCAGTCCCAGGGTAAGCTCCTACGAGCAGTACTTC
cdr3_aa: CASSPRVSSYEQYF

v_call: TRBV19
d_call: TRBD1
clone_size: NA
j_call: TRBJ1-1
cdr3_nt: TGTGCCAGTAGTCCAGGACAGGGGAACACTGAAGCTTTCTTT
cdr3_aa: CASSPGQGNTEAFF

v_call: TRBV6-5
d_call: NA
clone_size: few
j_call: TRBJ2-1
cdr3_nt: NA
cdr3_aa: CASTSVGEGQFF

v_call: TRBV21-1
d_call: NA
clone_size: NA
j_call: TRBJ1-2
cdr3_nt: TGTGCCAGCAGCCTTACGGCCCTGAGACAGGACTATGGCTACACCTTC
cdr3_aa: CASSLTALRQDYGYTF

v_call: TRBV5-4
d_call: TRBD1
clone_size: NA
j_call: TRBJ2-7
cdr3_nt: TGTGCCAGCAGCCCGGACAGGGGAATTTCCTACGAGCAGTACTTC
cdr3_aa: CASSPDRGISYEQYF

v_call: TRBV5-4
d_call: NA
clone_size: once
j_call: TRBJ1-1
cdr3_nt: TGTGCCAGCAGCTTGTCGGTCTTGAACACTGAAGCTTTCTTT
cdr3_aa: CASSLSVLNTEAFF

v_call: TRBV2
d_call: NA
clone_size: NA
j_call: TRBJ1-2
cdr3_nt: TGTGCCAGCGGGGCCGTACAGGACTATGGCTACACCTTC
cdr3_aa: CASGAVQDYGYTF

v_call: TRBV7-2
d_call: NA
clone_size: NA
j_call: TRBJ1-2
cdr3_nt: TGTGCCAGCAGCTTAATTGGCAGTAACTATGGCTACACCTTC
cdr3_aa: CASSLIGSNYGYTF

v_call: TRBV20-1
d_call: NA
clone_size: NA
j_call: TRBJ2-5
cdr3_nt: TGCAGTGCCCCCCAGATTTCCCAGTACTTC
cdr3_aa: CSAPQISQYF

v_call: TRBV10-3
d_call: TRBD1
clone_size: NA
j_call: TRBJ1-2
cdr3_nt: TGTGCCATCAGGGGTTGGGACAGATTTTACCTATCCTCTGGCTACACCTTC
cdr3_aa: CAIRGWDRFYLSSGYTF

v_call: TRBV28
d_call: NA
clone_size: once
j_call: TRBJ1-2
cdr3_nt: TGTGCCAGCAGTTTACCGGGAGAGTACTTCTATGGCTACACCTTC
cdr3_aa: CASSLPGEYFYGYTF

v_call: TRBV5-6
d_call: NA
clone_size: few
j_call: TRBJ1-2
cdr3_nt: TGTGCCAGCAGCGACAGACAGATCTATGGCTACACCTTC
cdr3_aa: CASSDRQIYGYTF

v_call: TRBV7-9
d_call: TRBD2
clone_size: NA
j_call: TRBJ2-1
cdr3_nt: TGTGCCAGCAGTTTAGCGGGGGGGTTATACAATGAGCAGTTCTTC
cdr3_aa: CASSLAGGLYNEQFF

v_call: TRBV28
d_call: NA
clone_size: NA
j_call: TRBJ2-3
cdr3_nt: TGTGCCAGCGGGCTGGGTCTGGGTACTAGCCCGGATACGCAGTATTTT
cdr3_aa: CASGLGLGTSPDTQYF

v_call: TRBV29-1
d_call: TRBD1
clone_size: NA
j_call: TRBJ2-3
cdr3_nt: TGCAGCGTTTCGACAGGGGGGAGAGATACGCAGTATTTT
cdr3_aa: CSVSTGGRDTQYF

v_call: TRBV30
d_call: NA
clone_size: NA
j_call: TRBJ2-3
cdr3_nt: TGTGCCTGGAGGTTTGGCGGTAGCACAGATACGCAGTATTTT
cdr3_aa: CAWRFGGSTDTQYF

v_call: TRBV18
d_call: NA
clone_size: NA
j_call: TRBJ2-2
cdr3_nt: TGTGCCAGCTCACCGCGGGGGACAGGTTTTAACACCGGGGAGCTGTTTTTT
cdr3_aa: CASSPRGTGFNTGELFF

v_call: TRBV5-1
d_call: TRBD1
clone_size: NA
j_call: TRBJ2-3
cdr3_nt: TGCGCCAGCAGCTTGGGAGAGGGGGCGAGGCTCACAGATACGCAGTATTTT
cdr3_aa: CASSLGEGARLTDTQYF

v_call: TRBV7-8
d_call: TRBD1
clone_size: NA
j_call: TRBJ2-7
cdr3_nt: TGTGCCAGCAGCTTAGAAGGGACAGGGTTTTACGAGCAGTACTTC
cdr3_aa: CASSLEGTGFYEQYF

v_call: TRBV30
d_call: NA
clone_size: NA
j_call: TRBJ1-2
cdr3_nt: TGTGCCTGGAGATGGTCGGGAAAGGACTATGGCTACACCTTC
cdr3_aa: CAWRWSGKDYGYTF

v_call: TRBV6-5
d_call: NA
clone_size: NA
j_call: TRBJ1-1
cdr3_nt: TGTGCCAGCAGTTACGGGCAGGTGAACACTGAAGCTTTCTTT
cdr3_aa: CASSYGQVNTEAFF

v_call: TRBV5-8
d_call: NA
clone_size: NA
j_call: TRBJ2-5
cdr3_nt: TGTGCCAGCAGCTTGGGGGCTGCTAAAGAGACCCAGTACTTC
cdr3_aa: CASSLGAAKETQYF

v_call: TRBV28
d_call: TRBD1
clone_size: NA
j_call: TRBJ2-2
cdr3_nt: TGTGCCACCCTGACAGGGGGCCTTCACGGGGAGCTGTTTTTT
cdr3_aa: CATLTGGLHGELFF

v_call: TRBV7-9
d_call: NA
clone_size: NA
j_call: TRBJ2-2
cdr3_nt: TGTGCCAGCAGCCCCCGCGCGAACACCGGGGAGCTGTTTTTT
cdr3_aa: CASSPRANTGELFF

v_call: TRBV19
d_call: NA
clone_size: NA
j_call: TRBJ1-1
cdr3_nt: TGTGCCAGTCAGCAGGGGAGGAACACTGAAGCTTTCTTT
cdr3_aa: CASQQGRNTEAFF

v_call: TRBV5-8
d_call: TRBD1
clone_size: NA
j_call: TRBJ1-2
cdr3_nt: TGTGCCAGCAGCTACGGTGGGGGACAGGTCCCCCACTACTATGGCTACACCTTC
cdr3_aa: CASSYGGGQVPHYYGYTF

v_call: TRBV6-1
d_call: TRBD1
clone_size: NA
j_call: TRBJ1-2
cdr3_nt: TGTGCCAGCAGGAAATCGGGACAGGGTCTCTACACCTTC
cdr3_aa: CASRKSGQGLYTF

v_call: TRBV4-3
d_call: TRBD1
clone_size: NA
j_call: TRBJ2-3
cdr3_nt: TGCGCCAGCGCTCAGGGGGACACAGATACGCAGTATTTT
cdr3_aa: CASAQGDTDTQYF

v_call: TRBV27
d_call: NA
clone_size: NA
j_call: TRBJ1-5
cdr3_nt: TGTGCCAGCAGTTTGTTCCAGAATAATCAGCCCCAGCATTTT
cdr3_aa: CASSLFQNNQPQHF

v_call: TRBV28
d_call: NA
clone_size: NA
j_call: TRBJ2-7
cdr3_nt: TGTGCCAGCAGTTTATTTATCCTGGGCAGGGTTAACGAGCAGTACTTC
cdr3_aa: CASSLFILGRVNEQYF

v_call: TRBV20-1
d_call: NA
clone_size: NA
j_call: TRBJ2-5
cdr3_nt: TGCAGTGCGCAAAAAGAGACCCAGTACTTC
cdr3_aa: CSAQKETQYF

v_call: TRBV6-5
d_call: NA
clone_size: NA
j_call: TRBJ1-1
cdr3_nt: TGTGCCAGCAGCCGGGTCCAGGGTACGAACACTGAAGCTTTCTTT
cdr3_aa: CASSRVQGTNTEAFF

v_call: TRBV28
d_call: TRBD1
clone_size: NA
j_call: TRBJ1-3
cdr3_nt: TGTGCCAGCAGTTTTCCGACAGGGAGCTCTGGAAACACCATATATTTT
cdr3_aa: CASSFPTGSSGNTIYF

v_call: TRBV15
d_call: NA
clone_size: NA
j_call: TRBJ2-2
cdr3_nt: TGTGCCACCAGCAGAGTGGACAGCCTATCCGGGGAGCTGTTTTTT
cdr3_aa: CATSRVDSLSGELFF

v_call: TRBV5-6
d_call: NA
clone_size: NA
j_call: TRBJ2-6
cdr3_nt: TGTGCCAGCAGCTTTCGCGGGGCTGGGGCCAACGTCCTGACTTTC
cdr3_aa: CASSFRGAGANVLTF

v_call: TRBV29-1
d_call: NA
clone_size: NA
j_call: TRBJ1-1
cdr3_nt: TGCAGCGTTGATATGGGGGCAATGAACACTGAAGCTTTCTTT
cdr3_aa: CSVDMGAMNTEAFF

v_call: TRBV18
d_call: TRBD2
clone_size: once
j_call: TRBJ2-5
cdr3_nt: TGTGCCAGCTCACCCGGGACTAGCCAAGAGACCCAGTACTTC
cdr3_aa: CASSPGTSQETQYF

v_call: TRBV7-4
d_call: NA
clone_size: few
j_call: TRBJ1-3
cdr3_nt: TGTGCCAGCAGCCCCCGCCGGGACCGTGGAAACACCATATATTTT
cdr3_aa: CASSPRRDRGNTIYF

v_call: TRBV4-3
d_call: TRBD1
clone_size: NA
j_call: TRBJ1-2
cdr3_nt: TGCGCCAGCAGCCAAGATGCGGGACAGGGGGTCTATGGCTACACCTTC
cdr3_aa: CASSQDAGQGVYGYTF

v_call: TRBV6-6
d_call: NA
clone_size: NA
j_call: TRBJ1-2
cdr3_nt: TGTGCCAGCAGCGCCAGCGGGGCAGGCTACACCTTC
cdr3_aa: CASSASGAGYTF

v_call: TRBV2
d_call: NA
clone_size: NA
j_call: TRBJ1-1
cdr3_nt: TGTGCCAGCAGGGCCGACGCTGAAGCTTTCTTT
cdr3_aa: CASRADAEAFF

v_call: TRBV7-2
d_call: TRBD2
clone_size: NA
j_call: TRBJ2-2
cdr3_nt: TGTGCCAGCAGCCCCGGGACTAGCCCTACCGGGGAGCTGTTTTTT
cdr3_aa: CASSPGTSPTGELFF

v_call: TRBV25-1
d_call: NA
clone_size: once
j_call: TRBJ1-2
cdr3_nt: TGTGCCAGCAGCCTCGGCTATGGCTACACCTTC
cdr3_aa: CASSLGYGYTF

v_call: TRBV19
d_call: TRBD1
clone_size: NA
j_call: TRBJ1-1
cdr3_nt: TGTGCCAGTAGTACTCGGACAGGGATGAACACTGAAGCTTTCTTT
cdr3_aa: CASSTRTGMNTEAFF